The 23 T cell receptor beta chains presented below share a single source sample, sequenced in a study of blood T cell repertoires in COVID-19 (dated by TCRdb to the early 2020s). Receptor amplification or capture employed the immunoSEQ multiplex PCR assay. The table was pulled from immuneACCESS by TCRdb, which kept in-frame rearrangements only. Such tables lose some clones; where checked, under half of the loss comes from unresolved V genes, and the rest has no known cause. For this sample there are tens of thousands of clones; approximately 89% appear just once. Jointly, the top ten make up roughly 43% of the sample. The specimen sequenced was peripheral blood. These receptors were collected from an older woman with COVID-19, enrolled during active disease.

The chain links TRBV4-1 to TRBJ2-1; D is possibly TRBD1 (7 bases). Germline CDR1 and CDR2: MGHRA and YSYEKL. V lost 3 bases to trimming and J lost 5 bases, with 14 bases between them. The CDR3 is 15 amino acids. The CDR3 reads CASSQTGWRDNEQFF. The DNA of the CDR3 is TGCGCCAGCAGCCAGACAGGGTGGAGGGACAATGAGCAGTTCTTC.

The chain carries TRBV27 and TRBJ2-3; no firm D call. The germline CDR1 and CDR2 sequences are MNHEY and SMNVEV (reference sequence). The CDR3 covers 13 residues. V was shortened by 0 bases and J by 6 bases, with 7 bases between the two germline ends. The CDR3 spells CASSLSRLDTQYF. The CDR3 bases are TGTGCCAGCAGTTTATCGAGATTGGATACGCAGTATTTT.

This clone was seen more than once but under ten times. CDR3 loop: CASSQLIQETQYF. The DNA for the CDR3 is TGTGCCAGTAGTCAGTTGATCCAAGAGACCCAGTACTTC. The chain joins TRBV19 to TRBJ2-5; no definite D call. The CDR3 runs to 13 residues. Germline V gives CDR1 LNHDA, CDR2 SQIVND (reference sequence). V was pared by 5 bases and J by 1 base, with 8 bases between. The full variable domain, completed using reference TRBV19 and TRBJ2-5, is DGGITQSPKYLFRKEGQNVTLSCEQNLNHDAMYWYRQDPGQGLRLIYYSQIVNDFQKGDIAEGYSVSREKKESFPLTVTSAQKNPTAFYLCASSQLIQETQYFGPGTRLLVL.

The chain has TRBV11-2 and TRBJ1-1, with 7 nucleotides matching TRBD1. The length of the CDR3 is 12 residues. The germline CDR1 and CDR2 sequences are SGHAT and FQNNGV. The J segment lost 7 bases and the V segment lost 1 base, leaving 0 bases of the junction unmatched. CDR3 in amino acids: CASSLGQGEAFF. The CDR3 bases are TGTGCCAGCAGCTTAGGACAGGGTGAAGCTTTCTTT.

About this clone itself: The sample contains more than one DNA sequence encoding this CDR3. The V and J genes are TRBV12-3 or TRBV12-4 and TRBJ2-5; D remains ambiguous. V shed 3 bases and J shed 5 bases, with 7 bases lying between them. The CDR3 has 12 residues. DNA of the CDR3: TGTGCCAGCAGTTTTAGTTCGGAGACCCAGTACTTC. Translation gives CASSFSSETQYF.

This clone came up once. This chain connects TRBV6-5 to TRBJ1-5, with 9 bases matching TRBD1. CDR1 and CDR2 (germline): MNHEY, SVGAGI. V shed 6 bases, J shed 0 bases, and the junction held 3 bases outside the gene matches. This CDR3 comprises 15 residues. As DNA, the CDR3 is TGTGCCAGCAGATGGGACAGGGATAGCAATCAGCCCCAGCATTTT. Amino acids: CASRWDRDSNQPQHF.

The rearrangement links TRBV7-2 to TRBJ1-2; 10 nucleotides agree with TRBD1. Germline V gene lookup returns CDR1 SGHTA and CDR2 FQGNSA. V was pared by 5 bases and J by 9 bases, with 6 bases of the junction left unmatched. The CDR3 totals 13 residues. This chain's CDR3 is CASSPGTGERYTF. For the CDR3, the DNA is TGTGCCAGCAGCCCAGGGACAGGGGAGCGCTACACCTTC.

CDR3 nucleotides: TGTGCCAGCAGCTTGGACAGGGGCAATCAGCCCCAGCATTTT. Amino acids: CASSLDRGNQPQHF. V usage is TRBV5-8 and J usage is TRBJ1-5; possible D gene TRBD1, 6 bases. Germline CDR1 reads SGHTS; CDR2 reads YDEGEE. V lost 0 bases and J 2 bases, leaving 6 bases between the germline ends. The CDR3 contains 14 residues.

The CDR3 coding sequence is TGTGCCAGCAGCGTTGCCAGCGATCGCAACGAGCAGTACTTC. It specifies CASSVASDRNEQYF. The chain recombines TRBV9 with TRBJ2-7; D not certain. Trimming removed 2 bases from V and 5 bases from J, with 14 bases in between. CDR3 size: 14 residues. Germline V gives CDR1 SGDLS, CDR2 YYNGEE.

The chain combines TRBV6-2 or TRBV6-3 with TRBJ2-7; TRBD2 matches 7 bases. V lost 2 bases, J lost 2 bases, and 6 bases stayed unmatched. This CDR3 has 15 amino acids. Germline CDR1 MNHEY, CDR2 SVGEGT. The CDR3: CASSYPGTNAYEQYF. CDR3 in DNA: TGTGCCAGCAGTTACCCCGGGACTAACGCCTACGAGCAGTACTTC.

CDR3 loop: CASSPPSGTVSYEQYF. DNA for the CDR3: TGTGCCAGCTCACCACCTTCCGGGACTGTTTCCTACGAGCAGTACTTC. The genes are TRBV18 and TRBJ2-7; weak D call: TRBD2 (6 bases). CDR3 length: 16 residues. V gave up 0 bases and J gave up 1 base, with 13 bases separating them. Looked up from germline, CDR1 is KGHSH and CDR2 is LQKENI.

A few counts support this clone. In DNA form, the CDR3 reads TGCGCCAGCAGTGACTGGAACACTGAAGCTTTCTTT. Protein: CASSDWNTEAFF. J is TRBJ1-1 and V is TRBV10-1; D gene uncertain. This CDR3 is built from 12 residues. Germline assignment: CDR1 WNHNN and CDR2 SYGVQD (reference sequence). Trimming removed 3 bases at V and 1 base at J, with 3 bases between.

The V call is TRBV2, the J call TRBJ2-7; TRBD2 agrees at 14 bases. Germline V lookup: CDR1 SNHLY, CDR2 FYNNEI. J was trimmed by 5 bases and V by 7 bases; bases with no gene match: 7. CDR3 length: 15 amino acids. The CDR3 here is CASTRLAGGSHEQYF. CDR3 nucleotides: TGTGCCAGCACCAGACTAGCGGGAGGGAGTCACGAGCAGTACTTC.

This clone was picked up one time. The chain uses TRBV5-5 and TRBJ2-5; maybe TRBD1 (6 bases). The V and J ends lost 0 bases and 6 bases respectively, with 12 bases between them. Germline values: CDR1 SGHKS, CDR2 YYEKEE (reference sequence). The CDR3 has 14 residues. The CDR3 nucleotides are TGTGCCAGCAGCTTGGTCCCCAGGGGACAGACCCAGTACTTC. Its translation: CASSLVPRGQTQYF.

The chain has TRBV12-3 or TRBV12-4 and TRBJ2-5; weak D call: TRBD1 (5 bases). Trimming shortened V by 4 bases and J by 4 bases, and 7 bases separated the two germline ends. This CDR3 is 12 amino acids long. The CDR3 sequence is CASSWGPETQYF. The CDR3 DNA is TGTGCCAGCAGTTGGGGCCCAGAGACCCAGTACTTC.

The V and J genes are TRBV7-8 and TRBJ2-6; D call uncertain. The CDR3 loop spans 15 amino acids. Per the germline V gene, CDR1 is SGHVS and CDR2 is FQNEAQ. V gave up 4 bases and J gave up 0 bases, with 7 bases separating them. CDR3 in amino acids: CASSSVSSGANVLTF. DNA of the CDR3: TGTGCCAGCAGCTCTGTTAGCTCTGGGGCCAACGTCCTGACTTTC.

This sequence joins TRBV19 and TRBJ2-4; D is perhaps TRBD2 (6 bases). The germline V gene encodes CDR1 LNHDA and CDR2 SQIVND (reference sequence). The CDR3 has 17 residues. The germline V and J ends were trimmed by 0 bases and 3 bases, with 15 bases remaining between them. For the CDR3, the DNA is TGTGCCAGTAGTATAGACGCCGTGATGGGGGGCAAAAACATTCAGTACTTC. Its translation: CASSIDAVMGGKNIQYF.

CDR3 residues: CASSVYREYNEQFF. The CDR3 DNA reads as TGTGCCAGCAGCGTTTACAGGGAATACAATGAGCAGTTCTTC. J is TRBJ2-1 and V is TRBV9; the D gene is possibly TRBD1 (6 bases). This CDR3 has 14 amino acids. Trimming stripped 2 bases from V and 4 bases from J, with 10 bases between. CDR1 is SGDLS, CDR2 YYNGEE, per germline. The variable domain in full, with the rest retrieved from reference TRBV9 and TRBJ2-1, is DSGVTQTPKHLITATGQRVTLRCSPRSGDLSVYWYQQSLDQGLQFLIQYYNGEERAKGNILERFSAQQFPDLHSELNLSSLELGDSALYFCASSVYREYNEQFFGPGTRLTVL.

V is TRBV3-1 (or the pseudogene TRBV3-2) and J is TRBJ2-7; D unclear. The CDR3 length is 14 residues. Germline V CDR1 and CDR2: LGHDT, YNNKEL (reference sequence). V shed 1 base and J shed 2 bases, with 9 bases lying between them. The CDR3 sequence: CASSQGGNTYEQYF. The CDR3 DNA reads as TGTGCCAGCAGCCAAGGCGGCAATACCTACGAGCAGTACTTC.

The chain has TRBV24-1 and TRBJ2-1; 11 bases fit TRBD2. CDR3 length equals 17 residues. Looked up from germline, CDR1 is KGHDR and CDR2 is SFDVKD. The V segment lost 3 bases and the J segment 5 bases; nucleotides outside the gene matches: 8. As DNA, the CDR3 is TGTGCCACCAGTGATCTAACTAGCGGGAGTTCTCACAATGAGCAGTTCTTC. Residues: CATSDLTSGSSHNEQFF.

The chain couples TRBV19 to TRBJ1-4; D ambiguous. The CDR3 sequence is 15 residues long. Trimming left V 5 bases short and J 6 bases short, with 16 bases between. Germline values: CDR1 LNHDA, CDR2 SQIVND (reference sequence). CDR3: CASSPQRDVDEKLFF. CDR3 in DNA: TGTGCCAGTAGTCCCCAGCGGGATGTCGATGAAAAACTGTTTTTT.

The count of this clone is one. The chain joins TRBV18 to TRBJ2-3; D is possibly TRBD2 (6 bases). The germline V gene encodes CDR1 KGHSH and CDR2 LQKENI. The CDR3 is made up of 15 amino acids. Trimming shortened V by 3 bases and J by 5 bases, and 15 bases separated the two germline ends. In DNA form, the CDR3 reads TGTGCCAGCTCACCTCTGGACCCGCGGGGAGATACGCAGTATTTT. It codes for CASSPLDPRGDTQYF.

This chain links TRBV7-2 with TRBJ2-3, with D unresolved. This CDR3 has 17 amino acids. The V and J ends lost 1 base and 0 bases respectively, with 14 bases between them. CDR1 is SGHTA, CDR2 FQGNSA, per germline. Here the CDR3 reads CASSLGNRRPSTDTQYF. DNA for the CDR3: TGTGCCAGCAGCTTAGGGAATCGGCGGCCTAGCACAGATACGCAGTATTTT.